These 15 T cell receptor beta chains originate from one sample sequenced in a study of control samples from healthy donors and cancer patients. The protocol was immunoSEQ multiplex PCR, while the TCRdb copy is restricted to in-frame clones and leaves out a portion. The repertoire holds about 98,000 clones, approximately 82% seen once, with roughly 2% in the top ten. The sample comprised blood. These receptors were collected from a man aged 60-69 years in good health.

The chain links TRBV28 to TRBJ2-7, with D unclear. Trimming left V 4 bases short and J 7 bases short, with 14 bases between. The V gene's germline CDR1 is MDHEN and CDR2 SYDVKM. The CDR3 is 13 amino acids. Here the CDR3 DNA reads TGTGCCAGCAGTTCCCTAGGCCCCGGGGAGCAGTACTTC. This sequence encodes CASSSLGPGEQYF.

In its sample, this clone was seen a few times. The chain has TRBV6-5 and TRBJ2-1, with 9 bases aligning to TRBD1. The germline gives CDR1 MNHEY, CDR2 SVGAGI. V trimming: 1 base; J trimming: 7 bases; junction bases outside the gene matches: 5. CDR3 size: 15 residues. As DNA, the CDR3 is TGTGCCAGCAGTTACTTTGGGACAGGGAAAAATGAGCAGTTCTTC. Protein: CASSYFGTGKNEQFF.

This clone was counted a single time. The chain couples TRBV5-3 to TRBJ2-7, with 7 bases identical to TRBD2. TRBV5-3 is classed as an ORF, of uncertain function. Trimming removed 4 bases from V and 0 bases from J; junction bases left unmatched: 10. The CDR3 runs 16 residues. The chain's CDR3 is CARSLGRGSFSYEQYF. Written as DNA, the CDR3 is TGTGCCAGAAGCCTGGGGAGGGGCTCTTTCTCCTACGAGCAGTACTTC.

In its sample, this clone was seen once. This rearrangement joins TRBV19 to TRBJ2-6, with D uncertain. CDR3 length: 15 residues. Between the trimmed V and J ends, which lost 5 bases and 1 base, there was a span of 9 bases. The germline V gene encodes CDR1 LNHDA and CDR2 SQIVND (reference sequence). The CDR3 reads CASSETLSGANVLTF. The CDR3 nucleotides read TGTGCCAGTAGTGAGACTTTATCTGGGGCCAACGTCCTGACTTTC.

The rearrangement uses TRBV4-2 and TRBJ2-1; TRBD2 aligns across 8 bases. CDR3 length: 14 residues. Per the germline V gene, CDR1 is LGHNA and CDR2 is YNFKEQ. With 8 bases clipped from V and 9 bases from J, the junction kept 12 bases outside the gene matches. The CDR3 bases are TGTGCCAGCGGTACCCGGGGGGGCCCCGGTGAGCAGTTCTTC. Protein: CASGTRGGPGEQFF.

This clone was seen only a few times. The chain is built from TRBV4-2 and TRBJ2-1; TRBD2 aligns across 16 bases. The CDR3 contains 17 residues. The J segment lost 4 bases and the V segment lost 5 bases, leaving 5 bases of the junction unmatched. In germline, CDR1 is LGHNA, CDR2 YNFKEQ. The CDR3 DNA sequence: TGTGCCAGCAGCACACCGGGACTAGCGGGGGGGTACAATGAGCAGTTCTTC. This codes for CASSTPGLAGGYNEQFF.

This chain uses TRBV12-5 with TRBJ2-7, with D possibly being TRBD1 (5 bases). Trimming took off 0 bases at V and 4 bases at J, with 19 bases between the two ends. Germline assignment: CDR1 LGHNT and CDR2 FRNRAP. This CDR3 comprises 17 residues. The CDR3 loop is CASGLVPGYDRGYEQYF. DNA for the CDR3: TGTGCTAGTGGTTTGGTCCCGGGTTACGACAGAGGATACGAGCAGTACTTC.

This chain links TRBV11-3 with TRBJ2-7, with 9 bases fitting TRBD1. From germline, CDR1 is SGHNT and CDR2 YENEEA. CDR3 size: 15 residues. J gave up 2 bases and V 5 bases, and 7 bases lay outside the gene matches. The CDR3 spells CASSRSGTGTYEQYF. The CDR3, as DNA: TGTGCCAGCAGCCGCTCCGGGACAGGGACCTACGAGCAGTACTTC.

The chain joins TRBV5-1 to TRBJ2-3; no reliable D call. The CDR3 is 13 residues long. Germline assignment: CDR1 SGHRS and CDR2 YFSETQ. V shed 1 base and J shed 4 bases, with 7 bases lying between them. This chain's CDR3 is CASSLIPPDTQYF. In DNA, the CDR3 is TGCGCCAGCAGCTTGATCCCCCCAGATACGCAGTATTTT.

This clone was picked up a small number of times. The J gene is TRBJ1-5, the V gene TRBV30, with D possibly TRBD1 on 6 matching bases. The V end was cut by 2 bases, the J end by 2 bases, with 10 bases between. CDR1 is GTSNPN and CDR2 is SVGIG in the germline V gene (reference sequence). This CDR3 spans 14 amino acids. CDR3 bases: TGTGCCTGGAGTTTTGCAGGGGGCAATCAGCCCCAGCATTTT. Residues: CAWSFAGGNQPQHF.

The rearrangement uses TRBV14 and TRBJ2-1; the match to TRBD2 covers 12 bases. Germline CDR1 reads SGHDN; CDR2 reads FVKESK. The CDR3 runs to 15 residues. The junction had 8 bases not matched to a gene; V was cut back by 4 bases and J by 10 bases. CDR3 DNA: TGTGCCAGCAGCCGGTGGACTAGCGGGACAGAGGAGCAGTTCTTC. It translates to CASSRWTSGTEEQFF.

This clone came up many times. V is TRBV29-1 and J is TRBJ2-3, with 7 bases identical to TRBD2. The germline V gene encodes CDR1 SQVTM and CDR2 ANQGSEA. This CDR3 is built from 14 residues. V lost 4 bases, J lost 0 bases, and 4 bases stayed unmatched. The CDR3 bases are TGCAGCGTTGTGGCAGCGGGAAGCACAGATACGCAGTATTTT. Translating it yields CSVVAAGSTDTQYF.

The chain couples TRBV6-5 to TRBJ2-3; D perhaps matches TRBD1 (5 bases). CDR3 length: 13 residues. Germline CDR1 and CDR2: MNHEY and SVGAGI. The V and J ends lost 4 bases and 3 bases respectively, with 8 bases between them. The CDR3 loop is CASSSTATDTQYF. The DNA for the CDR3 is TGTGCCAGCAGTTCGACAGCTACAGATACGCAGTATTTT.

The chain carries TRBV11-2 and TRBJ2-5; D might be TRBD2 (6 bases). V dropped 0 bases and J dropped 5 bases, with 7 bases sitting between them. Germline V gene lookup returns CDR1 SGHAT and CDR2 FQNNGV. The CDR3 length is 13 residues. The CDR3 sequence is CASSLDRGETQYF. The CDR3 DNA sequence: TGTGCCAGCAGCTTAGATCGGGGGGAGACCCAGTACTTC.

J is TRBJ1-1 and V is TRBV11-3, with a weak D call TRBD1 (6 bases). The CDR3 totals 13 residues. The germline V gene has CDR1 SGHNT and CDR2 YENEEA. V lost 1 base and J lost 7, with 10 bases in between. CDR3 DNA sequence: TGTGCCAGCAGCTTAGGGGCGGACAGTGAAGCTTTCTTT. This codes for CASSLGADSEAFF. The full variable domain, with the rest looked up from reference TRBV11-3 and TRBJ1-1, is EAGVVQSPRYKIIEKKQPVAFWCNPISGHNTLYWYLQNLGQGPELLIRYENEEAVDDSQLPKDRFSAERLKGVDSTLKIQPAELGDSAVYLCASSLGADSEAFFGQGTRLTVV.